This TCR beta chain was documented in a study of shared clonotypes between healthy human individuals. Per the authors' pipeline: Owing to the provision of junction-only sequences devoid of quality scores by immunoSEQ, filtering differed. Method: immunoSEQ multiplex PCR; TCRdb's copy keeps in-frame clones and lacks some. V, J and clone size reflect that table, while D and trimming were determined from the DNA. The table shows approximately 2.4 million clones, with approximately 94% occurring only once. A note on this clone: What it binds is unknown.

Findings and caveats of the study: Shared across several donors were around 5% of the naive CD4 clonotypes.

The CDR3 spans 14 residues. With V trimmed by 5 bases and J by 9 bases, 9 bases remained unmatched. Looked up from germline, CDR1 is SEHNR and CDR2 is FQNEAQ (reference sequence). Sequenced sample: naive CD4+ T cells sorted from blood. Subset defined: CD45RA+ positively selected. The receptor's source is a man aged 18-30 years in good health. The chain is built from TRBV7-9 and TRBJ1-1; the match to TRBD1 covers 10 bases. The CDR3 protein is CASSLGTGEGKAFF. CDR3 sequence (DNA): TGTGCCAGCAGCCTAGGGACAGGGGAAGGTAAAGCTTTCTTT.